The 18 T cell receptor beta chains given below trace back to one sample, sequenced in a study of T cells expressing NK-cell markers. TCRdb derives one entry per CDR3 protein from the 5' RACE reads, leaving out DNA. This sample's clone table lists about 430,000 distinct CDR3 sequences. The sample taken for sequencing was blood T cells: a sorted CD56 or NKG2C T cell subset, CD4+ or CD8+ T cells, or bulk PBMC T cells (not recorded which). These receptors came from a woman aged 45-59 years in good health.

The rearrangement uses TRBV2 and TRBJ1-5; TCRdb's D gene call, TRBD1, goes unchecked for lack of DNA. Germline-derived CDR1 and CDR2 are SNHLY and FYNNEI. This CDR3 has 16 residues. This chain's CDR3 is CASNLDPGGSNQPQHF. Supplemented by reference TRBV2 and TRBJ1-5, the full variable domain reads EPEVTQTPSHQVTQMGQEVILRCVPISNHLYFYWYRQILGQKVEFLVSFYNNEISEKSEIFDDQFSVERPDGSNFTLKIRSTKLEDSAMYFCASNLDPGGSNQPQHFGDGTRLSIL.

The CDR3 protein is CASSLYTGANVLTF. V and J are TRBV7-8 and TRBJ2-6. The CDR3 spans 14 residues. Germline CDR1 SGHVS, CDR2 FQNEAQ.

The rearrangement joins TRBV27 to TRBJ2-7; TCRdb outputs TRBD2, but without DNA this stays unchecked. This CDR3 comprises 14 residues. CDR1 and CDR2 from the germline V gene are MNHEY and SMNVEV (reference sequence). CDR3: CASSLQLEGGEQYF.

The rearrangement links TRBV28 to TRBJ2-4; TCRdb indicates TRBD2, and absent DNA this call remains unverified. From germline, CDR1 is MDHEN and CDR2 SYDVKM. The CDR3 contains 18 residues. The CDR3: CASSHGVREGLAKNIQYF.

The rearrangement links TRBV7-9 to TRBJ2-5; absent DNA, TCRdb's TRBD1 call cannot be checked. The CDR3 totals 15 residues. The germline V gene has CDR1 SEHNR and CDR2 FQNEAQ (reference sequence). CDR3 residues: CASSLDGGKQETQYF.

The rearrangement joins TRBV3-1 to TRBJ1-5. Looked up from germline, CDR1 is LGHDT and CDR2 is YNNKEL (reference sequence). This CDR3 is 15 amino acids long. The CDR3 here is CASSQGKSGNQPQHF.

This chain uses TRBV12-3 or TRBV12-4 with TRBJ2-3; absent DNA, TCRdb's TRBD2 call cannot be checked. CDR3 length equals 18 residues. The CDR3 sequence is CASSPELAGLSSTDTQYF.

The chain employs TRBV15 and TRBJ1-5. Germline CDR1 and CDR2: LNHNV and YYDKDF (reference sequence). This CDR3 region has 14 residues. CDR3: CATSRDTAEWPQHF.

The chain has TRBV6-1 and TRBJ2-1; no DNA is available, so the TRBD2 call from TCRdb remains unchecked. Germline values: CDR1 MNHNS, CDR2 SASEGT. There are 15 residues in the CDR3. This CDR3 reads CASSPPLAGVYEQFF.

The chain carries TRBV30 and TRBJ2-1. Germline V gene sequence: CDR1 GTSNPN, CDR2 SVGIG (reference sequence). The CDR3 extends over 11 amino acids. CDR3 in amino acids: CAWTSRDEQFF.

The chain has TRBV6-1 and TRBJ2-7; the D call from TCRdb, TRBD1, cannot be confirmed without DNA. Looked up from germline, CDR1 is MNHNS and CDR2 is SASEGT. There are 18 residues in the CDR3. This chain's CDR3 is CASSRTRQGIRQSFEQYF.

V is TRBV7-2 and J is TRBJ2-7; TCRdb's D call of TRBD1 is untestable without DNA. Germline V gene lookup returns CDR1 SGHTA and CDR2 FQGNSA. The CDR3 length is 16 residues. The CDR3 spells CASSSPGGVYTYEQYF.

J is TRBJ1-6 and V is TRBV3-1; the D gene TCRdb calls, TRBD1, cannot be checked with no DNA. The CDR3 has 14 residues. Germline loops: CDR1 LGHDT, CDR2 YNNKEL (reference sequence). The CDR3 loop reads CASSRDRASSPLHF.

The chain combines TRBV5-5 with TRBJ1-1. Per the germline V gene, CDR1 is SGHKS and CDR2 is YYEKEE (reference sequence). This CDR3 region has 13 residues. CDR3 protein: CASTRGVNTEAFF.

The gene calls are TRBV12-3 or TRBV12-4 and TRBJ2-3; the D call from TCRdb, TRBD2, cannot be confirmed without DNA. The CDR3 contains 14 residues. CDR3 region: CASRLAGGTDTQYF.

The gene calls are TRBV7-2 and TRBJ2-3; checking the TCRdb D call of TRBD2 is not possible without DNA. In germline, CDR1 is SGHTA, CDR2 FQGNSA. This CDR3 spans 16 amino acids. CDR3 residues: CASSLGPAGGGDTQYF.

This rearrangement joins TRBV4-2 to TRBJ2-1; the D gene TCRdb calls, TRBD2, cannot be checked with no DNA. CDR1 LGHNA and CDR2 YNFKEQ come from the germline V gene. The CDR3 covers 13 residues. CDR3 in amino acids: CASSGAGNNEQFF.

The chain recombines TRBV4-2 with TRBJ2-2. Germline V gene data show CDR1 as LGHNA and CDR2 as YNFKEQ. The CDR3 has 14 residues. CDR3 sequence: CASRRSANTGELFF.